The sequence of this TCR beta chain was determined in a study of blood T cell repertoires in COVID-19. This clone occurred once. This CDR3 has 16 amino acids. V was clipped by 0 bases and J by 4 bases; unmatched bases: 5. Germline loops: CDR1 SGDLS, CDR2 YYNGEE. TCRdb's table, derived via immunoSEQ multiplex PCR, lists solely in-frame clones and lacks some. The sample shows just under 350,000 clones, 65% to 85% of them seen only once. The source material was peripheral blood. This chain joins TRBV9 and TRBJ2-2; 8 bases map to TRBD2. This TCR was sampled from a man between 25 and 39 years old with active or convalescent COVID-19. DNA for the CDR3: TGTGCCAGCAGCGTAGGGGGTAGCGGGGCCACCGGGGAGCTGTTTTTT. It yields the protein CASSVGGSGATGELFF.